The 26 T cell receptor beta chains below all came from one sample that was sequenced in a study of cytomegalovirus exposure and HLA in healthy donors. Here immunoSEQ multiplex PCR was the method, and the copy in TCRdb shows in-frame clones only, minus some. The sample consists of some 86,000 clones, 93% of them appearing once. The material sequenced was PBMCs. The receptors originated from a woman in her twenties or thirties in good health and CMV-seronegative.

This clone showed up just once. The V gene is TRBV7-2, the J gene TRBJ2-5; the match to TRBD2 covers 11 bases. The junction had 6 bases not matched to a gene; V was cut back by 2 bases and J by 1 base. The V gene's germline CDR1 is SGHTA and CDR2 FQGNSA. The CDR3 contains 17 residues. In DNA, the CDR3 is TGTGCCAGCAGCTTATCACCGCTAGCGGGGGGCCAAGAGACCCAGTACTTC. Translated: CASSLSPLAGGQETQYF.

The chain uses TRBV19 and TRBJ1-1; D is uncertain. The ends were cut back, 7 bases at V and 4 bases at J, with 19 bases in the middle. Germline assignment: CDR1 LNHDA and CDR2 SQIVND (reference sequence). The CDR3 extends over 15 amino acids. In DNA form, the CDR3 reads TGTGCCAGTAAAATAGGGCGGGCGCTGGGCACTGAAGCTTTCTTT. Residues: CASKIGRALGTEAFF.

V and J are TRBV9 and TRBJ2-3; 10 positions match TRBD2. After removal of 7 bases from V and 0 bases from J, the junction contained 8 bases not matched to a gene. CDR1 and CDR2 from the germline V gene are SGDLS and YYNGEE. This CDR3 contains 16 residues. In DNA, the CDR3 is TGTGCCAGCGAAAAGAAGACTAGCGGGAGCACAGATACGCAGTATTTT. Its protein is CASEKKTSGSTDTQYF.

The CDR3 is CASSLQGASYEQYF. In DNA form, the CDR3 reads TGTGCCAGCAGCTTGCAGGGGGCTTCGTACGAGCAGTACTTC. V and J are TRBV7-5 and TRBJ2-7; no DNA check was done on the table's D call, TRBD1. TRBV7-5 is an annotated pseudogene. The CDR3 is made up of 14 amino acids.

The chain recombines TRBV9 with TRBJ1-1, with D tentatively TRBD1 (6 bases). Between the trimmed V and J ends, which lost 5 bases and 0 bases, there was a span of 23 bases. The CDR3 has 18 residues. CDR1 and CDR2 from the germline V gene are SGDLS and YYNGEE. As DNA, the CDR3 is TGTGCCAGCAGTGCCGTACCCCAGGGGATTGACTTGAACACTGAAGCTTTCTTT. It codes for CASSAVPQGIDLNTEAFF.

The CDR3 spells CASSPPGQKGYTF. In nucleotides, the CDR3 is TGTGCCAGCAGTCCTCCGGGACAGAAGGGCTACACCTTC. The V call is TRBV6-5, the J call TRBJ1-2; 7 bases map to TRBD1. The J segment lost 8 bases and the V segment lost 5 bases, leaving 8 bases of the junction unmatched. Germline CDR1 is MNHEY and CDR2 is SVGAGI. This CDR3 has 13 amino acids.

The gene calls are TRBV5-1 and TRBJ1-2, with D unclear. The CDR3 is 16 residues long. Deletions cut 7 bases from V and 2 bases from J, with 21 bases between. Germline lookup yields CDR1 SGHRS and CDR2 YFSETQ. In DNA form, the CDR3 reads TGCGCCAGCGGGGAGCCGGCCGGGGTTAGCAACTATGGCTACACCTTC. It yields the protein CASGEPAGVSNYGYTF.

The CDR3 here is CASSTNTGESNEKLFF. DNA of the CDR3: TGTGCCAGCAGTACCAACACCGGGGAGTCTAATGAAAAACTGTTTTTT. V gene TRBV7-9 combines with J gene TRBJ1-4; D gene ambiguous. The germline gives CDR1 SEHNR, CDR2 FQNEAQ (reference sequence). Trimming removed 6 bases at V and 3 bases at J, with 17 bases between. The CDR3 is 16 residues long.

The V and J genes are TRBV18 and TRBJ2-5; TRBD1 aligns across 8 bases. CDR1 is KGHSH and CDR2 is LQKENI in the germline V gene. V lost 0 bases, J lost 2 bases, and 5 bases stayed unmatched. The CDR3 loop spans 16 amino acids. The CDR3 loop is CASSPPYGQGQETQYF. The DNA of the CDR3 is TGTGCCAGCTCACCACCATACGGACAGGGTCAAGAGACCCAGTACTTC.

This chain joins TRBV19 and TRBJ1-2, with a weak D call TRBD1 (5 bases). From germline, CDR1 is LNHDA and CDR2 SQIVND (reference sequence). Trimming took off 0 bases at V and 2 bases at J, with 10 bases between the two ends. The CDR3 is 15 amino acids. The CDR3: CASSIELDKNYGYTF. The CDR3 DNA reads TGTGCCAGTAGTATAGAACTGGACAAAAACTATGGCTACACCTTC.

The rearrangement joins TRBV7-3 to TRBJ1-1; D possibly corresponds to TRBD1 (6 bases). In germline, CDR1 is SGHTA, CDR2 FQGTGA. V was clipped by 4 bases and J by 1 base, with 7 bases between them. This CDR3 is 13 amino acids long. The CDR3 loop is CASSSDRNTEAFF. CDR3 in DNA: TGTGCCAGCAGCTCGGACAGGAACACTGAAGCTTTCTTT.

V usage is TRBV5-1 and J usage is TRBJ2-5, with 7 nucleotides matching TRBD1. CDR1 and CDR2 (germline): SGHRS, YFSETQ. The trim removed 4 bases at V and 3 bases at J, leaving 6 bases unmatched. The CDR3 sequence is 14 residues long. CDR3 DNA: TGCGCCAGCAGCCATTCCGGGACAGAAGAGACCCAGTACTTC. Translating it yields CASSHSGTEETQYF.

The chain links TRBV9 to TRBJ1-3; TRBD1 agrees at 7 bases. Germline CDR1 SGDLS, CDR2 YYNGEE. The J segment lost 0 bases and the V segment lost 3 bases, leaving 3 bases of the junction unmatched. This CDR3 has 15 residues. CDR3 nucleotide sequence: TGTGCCAGCAGCGGAGGGACAGCCTCTGGAAACACCATATATTTT. Translation: CASSGGTASGNTIYF.

J is TRBJ1-3 and V is TRBV11-2, with a possible D match to TRBD1 (5 bases). The CDR3 contains 18 residues. Germline lookup yields CDR1 SGHAT and CDR2 FQNNGV. V lost 3 bases, J lost 0 bases, and 18 bases lay in between. CDR3 amino acids: CASSLRGRNGFSGNTIYF. The CDR3 DNA follows: TGTGCCAGCAGCTTGCGGGGGAGGAACGGATTCTCTGGAAACACCATATATTTT. Variable domain in full (rest from reference TRBV11-2 and TRBJ1-3): EAGVAQSPRYKIIEKRQSVAFWCNPISGHATLYWYQQILGQGPKLLIQFQNNGVVDDSQLPKDRFSAERLKGVDSTLKIQPAKLEDSAVYLCASSLRGRNGFSGNTIYFGEGSWLTVV.

The chain is built from TRBV27 and TRBJ2-6; a weak D match, TRBD1 (5 bases). The V end lost 5 bases, the J end lost 7 bases, and 24 bases lay between the germline ends. CDR3 size: 18 residues. Per germline, CDR1 MNHEY and CDR2 SMNVEV (reference sequence). The CDR3 DNA follows: TGTGCCAGCAGTCCGAGCCTGAAGACAGTACGAATTGCCAACGTCCTGACTTTC. As protein: CASSPSLKTVRIANVLTF.

The chain combines TRBV6-1 with TRBJ2-1, with 15 bases aligning to TRBD2. CDR1 MNHNS and CDR2 SASEGT come from the germline V gene. J was trimmed by 8 bases and V by 2 bases; bases with no gene match: 4. The CDR3 loop spans 16 amino acids. CDR3 coding DNA: TGTGCCAGCAGTGAAACCGGGACTAGCGGGAGGTATGAGCAGTTCTTC. This codes for CASSETGTSGRYEQFF.

The J gene is TRBJ1-2, the V gene TRBV30, with D possibly being TRBD1 (5 bases). CDR1 GTSNPN and CDR2 SVGIG come from the germline V gene (reference sequence). The V end was cut by 0 bases, the J end by 8 bases, with 10 bases between. The CDR3 is 12 amino acids. The CDR3 is CAWSVSGGGYTF. The DNA of the CDR3 is TGTGCCTGGAGTGTGAGCGGGGGGGGCTACACCTTC.

The chain has TRBV29-1 and TRBJ2-3; D is uncertain. This CDR3 region has 12 residues. The ends were cut back, 3 bases at V and 2 bases at J, with 6 bases in the middle. The germline CDR1 and CDR2 sequences are SQVTM and ANQGSEA. The CDR3, as DNA: TGCAGCGTTGATGTTAACACAGATACGCAGTATTTT. Translating gives CSVDVNTDTQYF.

V usage is TRBV19 and J usage is TRBJ1-5; D perhaps matches TRBD1 (6 bases). This CDR3 contains 15 residues. Trimming took 5 bases from V and 7 from J, leaving 18 bases between them. CDR1 LNHDA and CDR2 SQIVND come from the germline V gene (reference sequence). The CDR3 bases are TGTGCCAGTAGTCCCACAGGGCAGGGCTGGCAGCCCCAGCATTTT. It encodes CASSPTGQGWQPQHF. The full variable domain, with the rest looked up from reference TRBV19 and TRBJ1-5, is DGGITQSPKYLFRKEGQNVTLSCEQNLNHDAMYWYRQDPGQGLRLIYYSQIVNDFQKGDIAEGYSVSREKKESFPLTVTSAQKNPTAFYLCASSPTGQGWQPQHFGDGTRLSIL.

The rearrangement uses TRBV19 and TRBJ2-7, with TRBD2 matching 9 bases. The V gene end was trimmed by 3 bases and the J gene end by 4 bases; junction bases not matched to a gene: 7. The CDR3 length is 15 residues. CDR1 and CDR2 from the germline V gene are LNHDA and SQIVND (reference sequence). The CDR3 region has the DNA TGTGCCAGTAGTATCGGTAGCGGGGGTTTTTACGAGCAGTACTTC. Translated, it gives CASSIGSGGFYEQYF.

V usage is TRBV7-8 and J usage is TRBJ2-1, with 9 bases lining up with TRBD2. Unmatched junction bases numbered 11, after V lost 1 base and J lost 4 bases. The length of the CDR3 is 18 residues. Germline V gene sequence: CDR1 SGHVS, CDR2 FQNEAQ. Here the CDR3 DNA reads TGTGCCAGCAGCTTAGGAGCGACTCGACTAGCGGCATACAATGAGCAGTTCTTC. Its protein product is CASSLGATRLAAYNEQFF.

V is TRBV5-1 and J is TRBJ1-1, with 7 bases that match TRBD1. V shed 0 bases, J shed 4 bases, and the junction held 12 bases outside the gene matches. Per germline, CDR1 SGHRS and CDR2 YFSETQ. There are 17 residues in the CDR3. The CDR3 protein is CASSLARLINRGTEAFF. Written as DNA, the CDR3 is TGCGCCAGCAGCTTGGCGAGATTAATTAACAGGGGCACTGAAGCTTTCTTT.

The J gene is TRBJ2-5, the V gene TRBV23-1; 8 bases agree with TRBD1. TRBV23-1 qualifies as an ORF whose function is uncertain. With 0 bases clipped from V and 2 bases from J, the junction kept 11 bases outside the gene matches. CDR3 length: 18 amino acids. The CDR3 DNA reads as TGCGCCAGCAGTCAATCGGTTGATTTGAGGGACAGGCAAGAGACCCAGTACTTC. Translation: CASSQSVDLRDRQETQYF.

The V and J genes are TRBV5-4 and TRBJ2-1, with D maybe TRBD2 (5 bases). In germline, CDR1 is SGHNT, CDR2 YYREEE (reference sequence). The CDR3 covers 15 residues. Trimming took 2 bases from V and 5 from J, leaving 14 bases between them. Written as DNA, the CDR3 is TGTGCCAGCAGCTTCGTGGAGGCGTGGAACAATGAGCAGTTCTTC. This gives the protein CASSFVEAWNNEQFF.

J is TRBJ2-3 and V is TRBV2, with D possibly matching TRBD1 (5 bases). Trimming stripped 2 bases from V and 2 bases from J, with 20 bases between. This CDR3 contains 18 residues. CDR1 and CDR2 from the germline V gene are SNHLY and FYNNEI. DNA of the CDR3: TGTGCCAGCAGTGAAAGGGGTCATACAGCGCCAGACACAGATACGCAGTATTTT. It is translated as CASSERGHTAPDTDTQYF.

This CDR3 is CASSLGAGTSTDTQYF. The CDR3 nucleotides read TGCGCCAGCAGCTTGGGAGCGGGCACAAGCACAGATACGCAGTATTTT. V is TRBV5-1 and J is TRBJ2-3, with a possible D match to TRBD2 (6 bases). CDR3 length equals 16 residues. The V and J ends lost 0 bases and 0 bases respectively, with 11 bases between them. Germline V gene sequence: CDR1 SGHRS, CDR2 YFSETQ.